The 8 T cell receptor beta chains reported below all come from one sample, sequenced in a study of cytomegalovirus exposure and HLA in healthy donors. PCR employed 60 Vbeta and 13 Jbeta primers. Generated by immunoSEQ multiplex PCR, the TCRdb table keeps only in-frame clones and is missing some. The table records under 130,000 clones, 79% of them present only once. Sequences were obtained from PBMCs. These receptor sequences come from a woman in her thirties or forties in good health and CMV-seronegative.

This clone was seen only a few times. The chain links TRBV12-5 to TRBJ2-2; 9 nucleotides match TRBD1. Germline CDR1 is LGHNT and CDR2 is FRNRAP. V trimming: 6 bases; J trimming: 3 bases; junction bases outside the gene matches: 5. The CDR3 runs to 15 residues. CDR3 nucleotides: TGTGCTAGTGGCCACGACAGGGGGTACACCGGGGAGCTGTTTTTT. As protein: CASGHDRGYTGELFF.

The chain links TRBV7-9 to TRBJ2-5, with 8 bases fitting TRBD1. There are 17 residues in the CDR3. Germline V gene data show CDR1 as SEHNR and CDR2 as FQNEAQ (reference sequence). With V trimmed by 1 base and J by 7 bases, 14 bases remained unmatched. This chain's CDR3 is CASSLGIPGQVRGTQYF. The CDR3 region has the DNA TGTGCCAGCAGCTTAGGGATACCGGGACAGGTTCGAGGGACCCAGTACTTC.

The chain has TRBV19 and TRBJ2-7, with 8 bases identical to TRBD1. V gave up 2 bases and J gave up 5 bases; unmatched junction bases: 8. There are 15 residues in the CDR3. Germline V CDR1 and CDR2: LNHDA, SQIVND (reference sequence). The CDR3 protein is CASSIQWDRPNEQYF. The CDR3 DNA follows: TGTGCCAGTAGTATACAATGGGACAGGCCTAACGAGCAGTACTTC.

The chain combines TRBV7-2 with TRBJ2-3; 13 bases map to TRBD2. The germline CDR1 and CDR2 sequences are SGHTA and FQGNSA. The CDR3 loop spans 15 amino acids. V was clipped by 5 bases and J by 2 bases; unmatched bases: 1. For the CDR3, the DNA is TGTGCCAGCAGCGGGACTAGCGGGGCCACAGATACGCAGTATTTT. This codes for CASSGTSGATDTQYF.

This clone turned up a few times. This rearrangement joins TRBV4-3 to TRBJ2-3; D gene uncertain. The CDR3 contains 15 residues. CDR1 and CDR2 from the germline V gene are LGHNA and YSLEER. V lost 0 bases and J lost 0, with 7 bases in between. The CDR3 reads CASSQDELSTDTQYF. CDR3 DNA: TGCGCCAGCAGCCAAGATGAACTTAGCACAGATACGCAGTATTTT.

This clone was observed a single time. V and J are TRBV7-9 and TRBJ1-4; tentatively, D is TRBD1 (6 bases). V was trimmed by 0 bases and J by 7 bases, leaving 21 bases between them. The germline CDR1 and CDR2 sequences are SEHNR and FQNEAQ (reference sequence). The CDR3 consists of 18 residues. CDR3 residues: CASSLAFGGQRGVEKLFF. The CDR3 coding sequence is TGTGCCAGCAGCTTAGCATTCGGAGGACAGCGAGGGGTTGAAAAACTGTTTTTT.

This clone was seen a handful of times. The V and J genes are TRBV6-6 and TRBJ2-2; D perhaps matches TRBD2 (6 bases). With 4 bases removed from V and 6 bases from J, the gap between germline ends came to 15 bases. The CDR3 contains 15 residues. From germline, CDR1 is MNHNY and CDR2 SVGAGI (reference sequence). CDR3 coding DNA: TGTGCCAGCAGTTCCCCAGGAGGGTTACCCGGGGAGCTGTTTTTT. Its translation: CASSSPGGLPGELFF.

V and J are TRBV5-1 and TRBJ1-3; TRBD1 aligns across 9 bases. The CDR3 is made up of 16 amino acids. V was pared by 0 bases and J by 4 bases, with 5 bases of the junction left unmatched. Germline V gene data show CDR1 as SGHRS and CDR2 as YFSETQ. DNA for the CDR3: TGCGCCAGCAGCTTGGAGGGACAGGGCTTAGGAAACACCATATATTTT. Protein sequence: CASSLEGQGLGNTIYF.